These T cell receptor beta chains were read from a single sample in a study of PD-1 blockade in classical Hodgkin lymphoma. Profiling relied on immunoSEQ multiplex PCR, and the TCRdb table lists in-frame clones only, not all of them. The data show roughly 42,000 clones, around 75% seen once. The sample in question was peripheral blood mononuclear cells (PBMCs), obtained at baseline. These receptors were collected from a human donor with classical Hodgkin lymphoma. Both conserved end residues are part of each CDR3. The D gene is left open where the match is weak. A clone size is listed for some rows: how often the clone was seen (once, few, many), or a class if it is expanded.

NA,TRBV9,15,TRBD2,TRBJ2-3,CASSVVAGGPTPQYF,TGTGCCAGCAGCGTAGTAGCGGGAGGGCCGACGCCGCAGTATTTT
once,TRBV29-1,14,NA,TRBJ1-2,CSALDRDPNYGYTF,TGCAGCGCACTAGACAGAGACCCTAACTATGGCTACACCTTC
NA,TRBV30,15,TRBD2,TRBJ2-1,CAWGVGSGSLNEQFF,TGTGCCTGGGGGGTCGGAAGCGGGAGTCTGAATGAGCAGTTCTTC
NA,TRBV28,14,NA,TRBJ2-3,CASSPLGKTDTQYF,TGTGCCAGCAGTCCTCTCGGGAAAACAGATACGCAGTATTTT
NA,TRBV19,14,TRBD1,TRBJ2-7,CASSPGQGADEQYF,TGTGCCAGTAGCCCGGGACAGGGGGCGGACGAGCAGTACTTC
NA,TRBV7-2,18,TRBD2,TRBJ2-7,CASSWPGTSGSLAYEQYF,TGTGCCAGCAGCTGGCCCGGGACTAGCGGGAGCCTAGCCTACGAGCAGTACTTC
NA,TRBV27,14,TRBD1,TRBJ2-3,CASSRQGGTDTQYF,TGTGCCAGCAGTCGGCAGGGGGGCACAGATACGCAGTATTTT
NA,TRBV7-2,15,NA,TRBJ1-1,CASSLGYPTNTEAFF,TGTGCCAGCAGCTTAGGCTATCCAACGAACACTGAAGCTTTCTTT
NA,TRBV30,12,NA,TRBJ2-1,CAWSGGGHEQFF,TGTGCCTGGAGCGGAGGGGGCCATGAGCAGTTCTTC
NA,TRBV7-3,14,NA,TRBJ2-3,CASTTGGSTDTQYF,TGTGCCAGCACCACGGGCGGGTCCACAGATACGCAGTATTTT
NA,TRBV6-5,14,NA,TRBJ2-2,CASSYGASTGELFF,TGTGCCAGCAGTTACGGGGCTTCCACCGGGGAGCTGTTTTTT
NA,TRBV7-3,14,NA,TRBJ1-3,CASSLVGSGNTIYF,TGTGCCAGCAGCTTAGTCGGCTCTGGAAACACCATATATTTT
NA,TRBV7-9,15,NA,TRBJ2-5,CASSLVPSEGETQYF,TGTGCCAGCAGCTTAGTTCCTAGTGAGGGTGAGACCCAGTACTTC
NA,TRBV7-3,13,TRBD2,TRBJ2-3,CASSFGLADTQYF,TGTGCCAGCAGCTTCGGACTAGCGGATACGCAGTATTTT
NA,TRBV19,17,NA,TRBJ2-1,CASSIWPAGYGYNEQFF,TGTGCCAGTAGTATATGGCCGGCGGGCTACGGTTACAATGAGCAGTTCTTC
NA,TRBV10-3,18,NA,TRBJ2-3,CAISESNRRLRDTDTQYF,TGTGCCATCAGTGAGTCGAACAGACGGTTAAGGGACACAGATACGCAGTATTTT
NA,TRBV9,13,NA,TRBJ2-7,CASSVAGGSEQYF,TGTGCCAGCAGCGTAGCAGGTGGATCCGAGCAGTACTTC
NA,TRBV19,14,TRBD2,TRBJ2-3,CATREAGVADTQYF,TGTGCCACCCGCGAGGCGGGAGTCGCAGATACGCAGTATTTT
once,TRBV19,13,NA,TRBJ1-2,CASSIIGGDGYTF,TGTGCCAGTAGTATAATAGGGGGAGATGGCTACACCTTC
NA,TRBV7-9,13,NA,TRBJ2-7,CASSLAPTYEQYF,TGTGCCAGCAGCTTAGCCCCTACCTACGAGCAGTACTTC
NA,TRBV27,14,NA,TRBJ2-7,CASSSGFGRYEQYF,TGTGCCAGCAGCTCGGGGTTTGGGAGGTACGAGCAGTACTTC
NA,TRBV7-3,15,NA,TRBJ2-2,CASSRTAANTGELFF,TGTGCCAGCAGCCGTACGGCAGCGAACACCGGGGAGCTGTTTTTT
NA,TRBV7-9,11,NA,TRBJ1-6,CASSSNSPLHF,TGTGCCAGCAGTTCGAATTCACCCCTCCACTTT
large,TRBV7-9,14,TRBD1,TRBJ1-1,CASSSTGGGTEAFF,TGTGCCAGCAGCTCCACAGGGGGAGGCACTGAAGCTTTCTTT
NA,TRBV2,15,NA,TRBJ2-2,CASSDGGPGTGELFF,TGTGCCAGCAGTGATGGGGGGCCGGGCACCGGGGAGCTGTTTTTT
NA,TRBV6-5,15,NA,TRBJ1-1,CASSYSISGNTEAFF,TGTGCCAGCAGTTACTCGATTTCCGGGAACACTGAAGCTTTCTTT
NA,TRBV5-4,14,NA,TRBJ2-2,CASSYQGGAGELFF,TGTGCCAGCAGCTACCAGGGGGGGGCCGGGGAGCTGTTTTTT
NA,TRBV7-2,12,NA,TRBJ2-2,CASSLDTGELFF,TGTGCCAGCAGCTTAGACACCGGGGAGCTGTTTTTT
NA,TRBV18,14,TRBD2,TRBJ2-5,CASSPGLGGETQYF,TGTGCCAGCTCCCCAGGACTAGGCGGAGAGACCCAGTACTTC
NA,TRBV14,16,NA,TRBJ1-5,CASSPPSQQRNQPQHF,TGTGCCAGCAGCCCGCCTTCCCAGCAGCGCAATCAGCCCCAGCATTTT
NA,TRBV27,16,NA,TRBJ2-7,CASSLDPSTFTYEQYF,TGTGCCAGCAGTTTAGATCCTAGCACCTTTACCTACGAGCAGTACTTC
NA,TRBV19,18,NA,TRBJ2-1,CASSPLRGVGESYNEQFF,TGTGCCAGTAGTCCCCTCCGGGGTGTAGGTGAGTCCTACAATGAGCAGTTCTTC
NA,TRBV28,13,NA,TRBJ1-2,CASSLYPGVGYTF,TGTGCCAGCAGTTTATACCCAGGGGTTGGCTACACCTTC
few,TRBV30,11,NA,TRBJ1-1,CAWSWDAGAFF,TGTGCCTGGAGTTGGGACGCTGGAGCTTTCTTT
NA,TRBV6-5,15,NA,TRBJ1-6,CASSYSSVSNSPLHF,TGTGCCAGCAGTTACTCGAGCGTCAGTAATTCACCCCTCCACTTT
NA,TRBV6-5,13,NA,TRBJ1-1,CASNGMRTAEAFF,TGTGCCAGCAACGGGATGAGGACGGCTGAAGCTTTCTTT
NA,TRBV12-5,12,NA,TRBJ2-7,CASGLYGGPQYF,TGTGCTAGTGGTTTGTATGGGGGTCCGCAGTACTTC
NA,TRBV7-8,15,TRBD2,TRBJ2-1,CASSLSGGDYNEQFF,TGTGCCAGCAGCTTAAGCGGGGGCGACTACAATGAGCAGTTCTTC
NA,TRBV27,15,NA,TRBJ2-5,CASREGGRGPETQYF,TGTGCCAGCAGAGAGGGTGGGAGAGGGCCTGAGACCCAGTACTTC
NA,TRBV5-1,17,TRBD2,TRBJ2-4,CASSPPWVAGVENIQYF,TGCGCCAGCAGCCCCCCTTGGGTAGCGGGAGTAGAAAACATTCAGTACTTC